This T cell receptor beta chain derives from a study of OX40 agonist ivuxolimab in advanced cancers. About the study: Earlier anti-PD-1, anti-PD-L1 or anti-CTLA-4 therapy was permitted; roughly 40% had received some.

V gave up 6 bases and J gave up 3 bases; unmatched junction bases: 7. Per the germline V gene, CDR1 is MNHEY and CDR2 is SVGAGI. The CDR3 runs to 14 residues. Clones were sequenced by immunoSEQ multiplex PCR, and TCRdb holds only the in-frame ones, with some missing. The data show more than 65,000 clones, with roughly 88% seen just once and around 0.56% held by the top ten. Study-wide results and limits: Clonal expansion by week 6 occurred in CD4+ and CD8+ blood T cells (at 0.1 to 3.0 mg/kg).

As to this clone: What it binds is unknown.

Sequencing was performed on CD4+ or CD8+ T cells sorted from blood, taken in a trial of the OX40 agonist ivuxolimab. The chain joins TRBV6-5 to TRBJ2-7; 8 bases are a match to TRBD2. The clonotype was recovered from an adult with an advanced solid tumor such as melanoma, head and neck, liver or kidney cancer. CDR3: CASSERGFYYEQYF. For the CDR3, the DNA is TGTGCCAGCAGCGAGCGGGGGTTTTACTACGAGCAGTACTTC.